These T cell receptor beta chains were read from a single sample in a study of neurological immune-mediated disorders. TCRdb ran MiXCR on the 5' RACE reads and lists one entry per CDR3 protein. The data contain some 46,000 distinct CDR3 sequences, under 13% of them singletons. Source material: PBMCs. The receptors derive from a man in his 70s with HTLV-1-associated myelopathy (HAM/TSP). Each CDR3 is given without its conserved first and last residue. D genes are given only for firm matches.

J gene | V gene | D gene | CDR3 protein
TRBJ1-5 | TRBV6-5 | NA | ASRRDSNQPQH
TRBJ2-3 | TRBV10-3 | TRBD1 | AGATGTGLTDTQY
TRBJ1-2 | TRBV20-1 | TRBD1 | SATPTGSNYGYT
TRBJ1-3 | TRBV6-6 | NA | ASCVRSGNTIY
TRBJ2-7 | TRBV10-3 | NA | AISPRGYEQY
TRBJ1-6 | TRBV2 | NA | ASKGRTNSPLH
TRBJ1-6 | TRBV28 | NA | ASSNPGRPNSPLH
TRBJ2-7 | TRBV15 | NA | ATSRDSWENVNLYEQY
TRBJ2-3 | TRBV9 | NA | ASNFLSTDTQY
TRBJ2-5 | TRBV28 | TRBD2 | ASSLLEAGGKTHY
TRBJ1-4 | TRBV29-1 | NA | SVESRGGEKLF
TRBJ1-6 | TRBV28 | NA | ASMGAGDNSPLH
TRBJ2-3 | TRBV5-6 | NA | ASSIGSTDTQY
TRBJ2-7 | TRBV6-6 | NA | ATAARDKNEQY
TRBJ1-3 | TRBV7-2 | NA | ASSLEWTSGNTIY
TRBJ2-5 | TRBV20-1 | TRBD2 | SARDPQRGGGQETQY
TRBJ2-6 | TRBV4-3 | NA | ASSFYQVPFPGANVLT
TRBJ2-3 | TRBV7-9 | NA | ASSPLSSTDTQY
TRBJ2-6 | TRBV28 | NA | ASSRRGPSSGANVLT
TRBJ2-7 | TRBV28 | TRBD2 | ASSFYPFGAGEDYEQY
TRBJ2-3 | TRBV7-2 | TRBD2 | ASSLAGFTDTQY
TRBJ2-5 | TRBV12-3/TRBV12-4 | NA | ASSFSGQGRFN
TRBJ1-5 | TRBV7-2 | TRBD1 | ASSQDRQTQPQH
TRBJ2-1 | TRBV11-2 | TRBD2 | ASSFTSGHYNEQF
TRBJ2-2 | TRBV19 | TRBD2 | ASSELAGLTGELF
TRBJ2-1 | TRBV11-2 | TRBD1 | ASTITRGLYNEQF
TRBJ2-5 | TRBV5-1 | TRBD2 | ASRPVGAGGPLETQY
TRBJ2-3 | TRBV28 | TRBD1 | ASSFPGTAKHTQY
TRBJ2-2 | TRBV6-1 | TRBD2 | AVTSGRNTGELF
TRBJ2-7 | TRBV3-1 | NA | ASSHGRAGTFSYEQY
TRBJ2-3 | TRBV7-2 | NA | ASTPFNLNTDTQY
TRBJ2-3 | TRBV20-1 | NA | SARKGDTQY
TRBJ2-7 | TRBV28 | NA | ASLSASSYEQY
TRBJ2-4 | TRBV28 | NA | ASSSSGLAKNIQY
TRBJ1-5 | TRBV6-6 | NA | ASLAVPNQPQH
TRBJ1-1 | TRBV20-1 | NA | SARAGLQVRNTEAF
TRBJ2-7 | TRBV28 | TRBD2 | VSGSSYEQY
TRBJ2-7 | TRBV19 | TRBD1 | ASSITGAYEQY
TRBJ2-4 | TRBV12-3/TRBV12-4 | TRBD2 | ASSLGTSGLGAKNIQY
TRBJ2-1 | TRBV6-6 | TRBD2 | ASTSSGTRYNEQF
TRBJ2-3 | TRBV20-1 | TRBD1 | SARQGAAHADTQY
TRBJ1-1 | TRBV29-1 | TRBD1 | SGSDRATEAF
TRBJ2-1 | TRBV4-3 | TRBD1 | ATRDRVFSNEQF
TRBJ2-3 | TRBV12-3/TRBV12-4 | NA | ASSLRTGSTDTQY
TRBJ2-7 | TRBV19 | NA | ASSPAGGLPYEQY
TRBJ2-7 | TRBV2 | NA | ASSADRPSYEQY
TRBJ2-5 | TRBV15 | TRBD2 | ATSRGTSGSQETQY
TRBJ1-5 | TRBV20-1 | NA | SATASTATNQPQH
TRBJ2-7 | TRBV28 | NA | ASSPTMSSYEQY
TRBJ2-1 | TRBV7-3 | TRBD2 | ASSLSGLAGGLRNNEQF
TRBJ2-7 | TRBV4-3 | NA | ASSQRVGGEQY
TRBJ2-7 | TRBV2 | NA | ASRRSGLRYEQY
TRBJ2-3 | TRBV4-3 | NA | ASSQEDGSRRDTQY
TRBJ1-2 | TRBV27 | TRBD1 | ASSPTGVGYT